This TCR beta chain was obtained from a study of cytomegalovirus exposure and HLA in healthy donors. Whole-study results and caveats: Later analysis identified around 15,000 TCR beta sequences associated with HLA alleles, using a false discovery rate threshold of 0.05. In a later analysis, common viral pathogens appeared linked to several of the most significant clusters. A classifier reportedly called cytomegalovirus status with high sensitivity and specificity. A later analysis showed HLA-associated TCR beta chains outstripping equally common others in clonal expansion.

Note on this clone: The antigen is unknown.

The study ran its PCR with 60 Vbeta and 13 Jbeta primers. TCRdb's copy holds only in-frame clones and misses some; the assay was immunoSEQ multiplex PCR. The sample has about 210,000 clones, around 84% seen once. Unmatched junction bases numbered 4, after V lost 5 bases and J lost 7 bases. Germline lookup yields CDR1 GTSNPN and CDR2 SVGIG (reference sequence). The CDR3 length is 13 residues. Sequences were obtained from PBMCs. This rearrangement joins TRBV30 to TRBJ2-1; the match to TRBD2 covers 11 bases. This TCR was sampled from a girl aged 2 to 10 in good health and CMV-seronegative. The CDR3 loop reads CAWALAGGNEQFF. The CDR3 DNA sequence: TGTGCCTGGGCCTTAGCGGGGGGGAATGAGCAGTTCTTC.